Following are 8 T cell receptor beta chains from one sample sequenced in a study of T cell responses to AZD1222 COVID-19 vaccine (dated by TCRdb to the early 2020s). Library generation was performed with the immunoSEQ multiplex PCR assay. TCRdb's version of the immuneACCESS table is confined to in-frame rearrangements and falls short of the full clone set. An unresolved V gene accounts for under half of the shortfall where checked; the remainder is of unknown origin. For this sample there are about 150,000 clones; about nine tenths appear just once. Clones ranked in the top ten supply roughly 1.9% of the sample. The label giving this sample's time point can be read as: baseline before first vaccination. The starting material was peripheral blood, obtained on day 0 of AZD1222 vaccination. Receptors originate from an adult in good health.

This clone was seen more than once but under ten times. The rearrangement links TRBV6-2 or TRBV6-3 to TRBJ1-4; TRBD1 matches at 10 bases. V shed 5 bases, J shed 6 bases, and the junction held 3 bases outside the gene matches. CDR1 is MNHEY and CDR2 is SVGEGT in the germline V gene. CDR3 length equals 14 residues. The CDR3 spells CASSPGQGYEKLFF. CDR3 DNA sequence: TGTGCCAGCAGTCCGGGACAGGGGTATGAAAAACTGTTTTTT.

The rearrangement uses TRBV7-2 and TRBJ2-7; 7 nucleotides agree with TRBD2. V gave up 5 bases and J gave up 2 bases; unmatched junction bases: 15. The CDR3 has 17 amino acids. The germline gives CDR1 SGHTA, CDR2 FQGNSA. CDR3 residues: CASSPRDFAGETYEQYF. The CDR3 DNA follows: TGTGCCAGCAGCCCACGCGATTTTGCGGGAGAAACCTACGAGCAGTACTTC.

This clone has ten or more counts. The V call is TRBV25-1, the J call TRBJ1-4, with TRBD1 identical over 9 bases. CDR1 is MGHDK, CDR2 SYGVNS, per germline. This CDR3 spans 17 amino acids. V lost 3 bases, J lost 6 bases, and 11 bases stayed unmatched. CDR3 in amino acids: CASSDPSGGQGDEKLFF. The CDR3 DNA reads as TGTGCCAGCAGTGACCCTTCAGGGGGACAGGGCGATGAAAAACTGTTTTTT.

The chain employs TRBV7-9 and TRBJ2-3, with D tentatively TRBD2 (7 bases). The CDR3 consists of 18 residues. V lost 3 bases and J lost 0, with 19 bases in between. In germline, CDR1 is SEHNR, CDR2 FQNEAQ (reference sequence). CDR3 in DNA: TGTGCCAGCAGCTTGTCCAACGGGGGGCGGGGAAGCACAGATACGCAGTATTTT. Translated: CASSLSNGGRGSTDTQYF.

The chain joins TRBV19 to TRBJ1-6; possibly TRBD1 for D (5 bases). Germline CDR1 is LNHDA and CDR2 is SQIVND (reference sequence). The CDR3 is made up of 14 amino acids. Deletions cut 5 bases from V and 12 bases from J, with 17 bases between. CDR3 nucleotide sequence: TGTGCCAGTAGTTCTTGGGACGGCCGAGGACCCCTCCACTTT. This encodes CASSSWDGRGPLHF.

A remark on this clone: The sample has other DNA sequences that encode this CDR3 too. The chain links TRBV19 to TRBJ2-1, with 7 positions matching TRBD2. Germline-derived CDR1 and CDR2 are LNHDA and SQIVND (reference sequence). This CDR3 comprises 16 residues. V lost 1 base and J lost 0; bases outside the gene matches: 3. The CDR3 spells CASSIVAGDSYNEQFF. The CDR3 nucleotides read TGTGCCAGTAGTATAGTTGCGGGAGACTCCTACAATGAGCAGTTCTTC.

The rearrangement joins TRBV28 to TRBJ2-1, with TRBD2 matching 8 bases. CDR1 is MDHEN and CDR2 is SYDVKM in the germline V gene. V lost 4 bases, J lost 12 bases, and 26 bases stayed unmatched. The CDR3 sequence is 19 residues long. Here the CDR3 reads CASSSYIRREALYFIGQFF. CDR3 bases: TGTGCCAGCAGTTCCTATATACGGCGGGAGGCTCTTTATTTTATTGGGCAGTTCTTC.

This chain uses TRBV28 with TRBJ2-7; TRBD2 might be the D (6 bases). Trimming shortened V by 6 bases and J by 2 bases, and 11 bases separated the two germline ends. The CDR3 consists of 13 residues. Germline-derived CDR1 and CDR2 are MDHEN and SYDVKM. CDR3 in DNA: TGTGCCAGCAGGCCGGGACTCCCCTACGAGCAGTACTTC. It translates to CASRPGLPYEQYF.